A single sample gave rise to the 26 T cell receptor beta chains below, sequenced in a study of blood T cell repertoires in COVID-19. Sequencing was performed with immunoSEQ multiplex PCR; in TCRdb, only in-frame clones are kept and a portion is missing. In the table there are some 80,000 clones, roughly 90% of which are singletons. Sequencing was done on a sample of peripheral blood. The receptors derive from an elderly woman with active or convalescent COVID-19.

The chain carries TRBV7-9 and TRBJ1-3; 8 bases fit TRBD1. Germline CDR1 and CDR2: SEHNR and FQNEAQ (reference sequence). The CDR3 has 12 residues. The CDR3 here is CGGQGSGNTIYF. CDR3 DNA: TGTGGCGGACAGGGCTCTGGAAACACCATATATTTT.

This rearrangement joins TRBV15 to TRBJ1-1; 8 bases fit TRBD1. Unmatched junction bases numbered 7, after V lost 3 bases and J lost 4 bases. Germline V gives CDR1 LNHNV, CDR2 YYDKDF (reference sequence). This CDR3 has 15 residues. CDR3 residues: CATSRSRQGSTEAFF. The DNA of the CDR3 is TGTGCCACCAGCAGGTCAAGACAGGGGAGCACTGAAGCTTTCTTT.

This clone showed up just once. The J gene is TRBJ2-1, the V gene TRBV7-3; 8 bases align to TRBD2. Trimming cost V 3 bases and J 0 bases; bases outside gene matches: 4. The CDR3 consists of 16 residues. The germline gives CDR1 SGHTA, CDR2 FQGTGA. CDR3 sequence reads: CASSLRRGDSYNEQFF. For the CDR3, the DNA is TGTGCCAGCAGCTTGAGGCGGGGGGACTCCTACAATGAGCAGTTCTTC. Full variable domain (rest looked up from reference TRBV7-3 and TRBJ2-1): GAGVSQTPSNKVTEKGKYVELRCDPISGHTALYWYRQSLGQGPEFLIYFQGTGAADDSGLPNDRFFAVRPEGSVSTLKIQRTERGDSAVYLCASSLRRGDSYNEQFFGPGTRLTVL.

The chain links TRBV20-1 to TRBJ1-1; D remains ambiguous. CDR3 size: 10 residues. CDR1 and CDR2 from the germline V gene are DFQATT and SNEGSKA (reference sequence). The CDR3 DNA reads TGCAGCTTCGCCTTCGGCGGAGCTTTCTTT. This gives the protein CSFAFGGAFF.

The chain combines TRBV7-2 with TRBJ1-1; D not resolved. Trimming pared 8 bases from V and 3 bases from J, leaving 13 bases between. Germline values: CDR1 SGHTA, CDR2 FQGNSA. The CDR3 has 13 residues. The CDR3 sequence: CASGMVQYTEAFF. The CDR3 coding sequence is TGTGCCAGCGGAATGGTACAGTACACTGAAGCTTTCTTT.

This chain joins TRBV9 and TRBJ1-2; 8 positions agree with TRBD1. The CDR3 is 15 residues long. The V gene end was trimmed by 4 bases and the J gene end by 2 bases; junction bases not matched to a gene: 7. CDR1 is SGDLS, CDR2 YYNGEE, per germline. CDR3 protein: CASSPSGQANYGYTF. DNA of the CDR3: TGTGCCAGCAGCCCCTCGGGACAGGCAAACTATGGCTACACCTTC.

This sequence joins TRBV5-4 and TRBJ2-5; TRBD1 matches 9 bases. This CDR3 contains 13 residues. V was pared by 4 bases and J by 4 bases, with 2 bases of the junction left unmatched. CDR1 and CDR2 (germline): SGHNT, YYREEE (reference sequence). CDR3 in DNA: TGTGCCAGCAGCGAGGACAGGGGAGAGACCCAGTACTTC. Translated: CASSEDRGETQYF.

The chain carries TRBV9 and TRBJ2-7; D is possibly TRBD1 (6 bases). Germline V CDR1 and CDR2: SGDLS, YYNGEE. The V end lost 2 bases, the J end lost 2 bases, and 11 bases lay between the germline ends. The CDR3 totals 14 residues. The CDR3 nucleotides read TGTGCCAGCAGCGTGGGGACACCACCCTACGAGCAGTACTTC. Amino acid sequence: CASSVGTPPYEQYF.

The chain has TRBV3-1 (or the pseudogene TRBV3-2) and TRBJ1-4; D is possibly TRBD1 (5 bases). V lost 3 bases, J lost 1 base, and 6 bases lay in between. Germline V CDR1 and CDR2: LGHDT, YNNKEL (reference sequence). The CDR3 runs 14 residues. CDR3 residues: CASSQQGTNEKLFF. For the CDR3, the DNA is TGTGCCAGCAGCCAGCAGGGAACTAATGAAAAACTGTTTTTT.

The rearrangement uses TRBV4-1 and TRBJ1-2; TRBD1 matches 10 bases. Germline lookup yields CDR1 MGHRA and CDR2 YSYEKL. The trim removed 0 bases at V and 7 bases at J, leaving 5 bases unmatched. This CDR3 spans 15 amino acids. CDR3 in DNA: TGCGCCAGCAGCCAAGATCGGACAGGGGGTGCTGGCTACACCTTC. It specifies CASSQDRTGGAGYTF.

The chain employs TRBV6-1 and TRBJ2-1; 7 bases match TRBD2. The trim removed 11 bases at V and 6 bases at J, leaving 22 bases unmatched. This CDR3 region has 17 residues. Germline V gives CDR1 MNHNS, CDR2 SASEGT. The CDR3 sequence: CACRGVLGTTRSNEQFF. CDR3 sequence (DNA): TGTGCCTGCCGTGGGGTTCTCGGGACTACCCGTAGCAATGAGCAGTTCTTC.

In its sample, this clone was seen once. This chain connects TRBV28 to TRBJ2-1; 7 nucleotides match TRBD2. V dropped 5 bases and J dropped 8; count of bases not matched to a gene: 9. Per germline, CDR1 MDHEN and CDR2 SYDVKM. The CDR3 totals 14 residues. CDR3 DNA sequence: TGTGCCAGCAGTCACTTTATGGCGGGAGATGAGCAGTTCTTC. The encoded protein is CASSHFMAGDEQFF.

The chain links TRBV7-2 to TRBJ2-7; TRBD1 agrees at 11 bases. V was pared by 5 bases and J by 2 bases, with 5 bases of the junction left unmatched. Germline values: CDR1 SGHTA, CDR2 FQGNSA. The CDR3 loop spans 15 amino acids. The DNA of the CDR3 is TGTGCCAGCAGCGCAGGACAGGGGGCCACCTACGAGCAGTACTTC. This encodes CASSAGQGATYEQYF. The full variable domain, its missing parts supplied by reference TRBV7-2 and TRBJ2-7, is GAGVSQSPSNKVTEKGKDVELRCDPISGHTALYWYRQSLGQGLEFLIYFQGNSAPDKSGLPSDRFSAERTGGSVSTLTIQRTQQEDSAVYLCASSAGQGATYEQYFGPGTRLTVT.

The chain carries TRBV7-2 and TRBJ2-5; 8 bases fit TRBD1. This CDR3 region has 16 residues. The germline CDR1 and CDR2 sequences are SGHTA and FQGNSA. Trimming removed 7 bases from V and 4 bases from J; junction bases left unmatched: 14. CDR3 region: CASTPKGGDRGETQYF. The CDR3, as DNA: TGTGCCAGCACCCCTAAGGGGGGCGACAGGGGAGAGACCCAGTACTTC.

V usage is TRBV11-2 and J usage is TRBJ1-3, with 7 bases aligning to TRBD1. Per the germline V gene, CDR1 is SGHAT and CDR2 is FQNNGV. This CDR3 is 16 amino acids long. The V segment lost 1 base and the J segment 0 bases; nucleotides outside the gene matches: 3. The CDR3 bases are TGTGCCAGCAGCTTAGTCCCAGGGGGCTCTGGAAACACCATATATTTT. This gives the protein CASSLVPGGSGNTIYF.

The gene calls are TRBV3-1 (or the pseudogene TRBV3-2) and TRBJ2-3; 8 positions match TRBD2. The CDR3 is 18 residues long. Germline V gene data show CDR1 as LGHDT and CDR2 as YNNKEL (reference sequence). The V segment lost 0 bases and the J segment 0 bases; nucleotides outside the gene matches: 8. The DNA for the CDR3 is TGTGCCAGCAGCCAAGAAGGGTTAGCGGGGCCTAGCACAGATACGCAGTATTTT. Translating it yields CASSQEGLAGPSTDTQYF.

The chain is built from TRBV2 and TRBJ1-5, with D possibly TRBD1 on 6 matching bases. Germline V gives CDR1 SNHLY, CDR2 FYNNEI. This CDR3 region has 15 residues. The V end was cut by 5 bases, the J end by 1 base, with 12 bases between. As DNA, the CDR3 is TGTGCCAGCAGTCGATCCACAGGGAGCAATCAGCCCCAGCATTTT. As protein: CASSRSTGSNQPQHF.

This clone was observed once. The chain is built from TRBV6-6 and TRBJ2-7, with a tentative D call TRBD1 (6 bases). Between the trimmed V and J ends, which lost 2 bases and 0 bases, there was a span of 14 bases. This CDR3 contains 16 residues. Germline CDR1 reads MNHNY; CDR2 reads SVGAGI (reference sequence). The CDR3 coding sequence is TGTGCCAGCAGTTACCCACCACAGGGTAGCTCCTACGAGCAGTACTTC. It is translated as CASSYPPQGSSYEQYF.

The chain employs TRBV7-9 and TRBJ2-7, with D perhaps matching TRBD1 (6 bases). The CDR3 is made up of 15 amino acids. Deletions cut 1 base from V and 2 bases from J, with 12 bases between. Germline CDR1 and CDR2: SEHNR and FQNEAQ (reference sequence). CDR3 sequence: CASSLVAGDPYEQYF. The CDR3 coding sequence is TGTGCCAGCAGCTTAGTGGCAGGGGATCCCTACGAGCAGTACTTC. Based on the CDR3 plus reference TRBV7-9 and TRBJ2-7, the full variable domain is DTGVSQNPRHKITKRGQNVTFRCDPISEHNRLYWYRQTLGQGPEFLTYFQNEAQLEKSRLLSDRFSAERPKGSFSTLEIQRTEQGDSAMYLCASSLVAGDPYEQYFGPGTRLTVT.

CDR3 sequence: CASSFGLINSPLHF. The CDR3 nucleotides read TGTGCCAGCAGTTTCGGACTCATCAATTCACCCCTCCACTTT. V is TRBV28 and J is TRBJ1-6; D not resolved. The CDR3 spans 14 residues. V was pared by 3 bases and J by 7 bases, with 10 bases between. Germline CDR1 and CDR2: MDHEN and SYDVKM.

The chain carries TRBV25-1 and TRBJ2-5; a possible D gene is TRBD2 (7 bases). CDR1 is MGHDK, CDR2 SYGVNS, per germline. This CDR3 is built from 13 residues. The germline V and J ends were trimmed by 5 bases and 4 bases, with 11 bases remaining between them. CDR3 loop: CASSPGGRETQYF. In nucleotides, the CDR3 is TGTGCCAGCAGTCCGGGGGGCAGAGAGACCCAGTACTTC.

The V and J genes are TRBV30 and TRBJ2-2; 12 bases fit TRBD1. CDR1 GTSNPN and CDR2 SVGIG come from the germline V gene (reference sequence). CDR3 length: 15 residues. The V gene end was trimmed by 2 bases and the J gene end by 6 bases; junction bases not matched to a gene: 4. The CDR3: CAWSRDRGQAGELFF. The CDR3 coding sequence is TGTGCCTGGAGTAGGGACAGGGGGCAGGCCGGGGAGCTGTTTTTT. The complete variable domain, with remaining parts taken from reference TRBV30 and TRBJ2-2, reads SQTIHQWPATLVQPVGSPLSLECTVEGTSNPNLYWYRQAAGRGLQLLFYSVGIGQISSEVPQNLSASRPQDRQFILSSKKLLLSDSGFYLCAWSRDRGQAGELFFGEGSRLTVL.

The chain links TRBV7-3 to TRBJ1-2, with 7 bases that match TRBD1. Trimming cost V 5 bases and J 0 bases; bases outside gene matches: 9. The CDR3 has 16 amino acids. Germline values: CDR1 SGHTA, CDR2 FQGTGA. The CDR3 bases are TGTGCCAGCAGCCCGCAACCCGGGACAGCTAACTATGGCTACACCTTC. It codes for CASSPQPGTANYGYTF.

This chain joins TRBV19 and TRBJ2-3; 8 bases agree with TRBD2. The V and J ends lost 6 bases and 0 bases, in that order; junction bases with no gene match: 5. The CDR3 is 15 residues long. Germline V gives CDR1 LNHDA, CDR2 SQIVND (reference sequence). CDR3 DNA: TGTGCCAGTAGGGCTAGCGGGCCAAGCACAGATACGCAGTATTTT. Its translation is CASRASGPSTDTQYF.

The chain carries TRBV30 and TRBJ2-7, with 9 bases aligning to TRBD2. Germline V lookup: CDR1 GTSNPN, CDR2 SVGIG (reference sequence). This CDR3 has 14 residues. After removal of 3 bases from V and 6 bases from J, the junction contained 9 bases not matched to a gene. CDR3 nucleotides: TGTGCCTGGAGGAAGGGGCGGGGGGGCCTCGAGCAGTACTTC. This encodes CAWRKGRGGLEQYF.

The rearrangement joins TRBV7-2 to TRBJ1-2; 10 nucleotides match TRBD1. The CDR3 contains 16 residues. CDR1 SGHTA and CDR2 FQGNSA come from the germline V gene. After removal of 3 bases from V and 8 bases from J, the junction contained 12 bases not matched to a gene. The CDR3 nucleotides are TGTGCCAGCAGCTTGGGCCAGGGACAGGGGCTCTGGGGCTACACCTTC. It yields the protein CASSLGQGQGLWGYTF.